This TCR beta chain appears in the sequencing data of a study of regulatory T cells in long-lasting Graves disease. Study results and limitations: New patients shared roughly 1,000 public clonotypes, and persistent patients shared more, with about 2,700. Limited samples may have lowered accuracy. Patients with persistent disease showed a bias toward TRBV28, TRBJ1-2 and TRBJ2-5.

Indicated time point: persistent/refractory GD, antithyroid drugs over 5 years with positive TRAb. The TCR library was made from RNA extracted from PBMCs. Patients with Graves' disease were diagnosed by American Thyroid Association guidelines. Per the germline V gene, CDR1 is SEHNR and CDR2 is FQNEAQ (reference sequence). The V and J ends lost 2 bases and 3 bases respectively, with 26 bases between them. This CDR3 spans 19 amino acids. This clonotype came up a few times. The antigen is undetermined. With iRepertoire HTBI primers and Arm-PCR of CDR3 regions, TCR beta libraries were built. TCRdb re-called the multiplex PCR reads with MiXCR, one entry per CDR3 protein. This table has around 460,000 distinct CDR3 sequences, approximately 23% appearing once.

Source: peripheral blood mononuclear cells (PBMCs), taken when the disease was refractory, from a patient treated with antithyroid drugs. The source is a female donor with Graves disease. This chain joins TRBV7-9 and TRBJ2-7; weak D call: TRBD2 (6 bases). CDR3 nucleotides: TGTGCCAGCAGCTTAACCCATGGGATAGCGGCGTTCTATTACTACGAGCAGTACTTC. This codes for CASSLTHGIAAFYYYEQYF. Full variable domain (rest looked up from reference TRBV7-9 and TRBJ2-7): DTGVSQNPRHKITKRGQNVTFRCDPISEHNRLYWYRQTLGQGPEFLTYFQNEAQLEKSRLLSDRFSAERPKGSFSTLEIQRTEQGDSAMYLCASSLTHGIAAFYYYEQYFGPGTRLTVT.